The 3 T cell receptor beta chains presented below share a single source sample, sequenced in a study of cytomegalovirus exposure and HLA in healthy donors. Sequenced by immunoSEQ multiplex PCR; TCRdb stores in-frame clones only, minus some. Among 110,000 or so clones, around 86% were seen once, and the ten largest hold 4.5% to 6%. The sample was PBMCs. These receptor sequences come from a young man in good health and CMV-seronegative.

This clone was picked up one time. The chain joins TRBV6-1 to TRBJ1-3; D is perhaps TRBD1 (6 bases). Trimming left V 0 bases short and J 4 bases short, with 10 bases between. The CDR3 has 15 residues. Germline CDR1 is MNHNS and CDR2 is SASEGT. CDR3 protein: CASSEAQGRGNTIYF. For the CDR3, the DNA is TGTGCCAGCAGTGAAGCGCAGGGGAGAGGAAACACCATATATTTT.

The V call is TRBV2, the J call TRBJ2-1; tentative D call: TRBD1 (5 bases). The CDR3 consists of 14 residues. Trimming pared 8 bases from V and 7 bases from J, leaving 18 bases between. Germline CDR1 and CDR2: SNHLY and FYNNEI. In DNA form, the CDR3 reads TGTGCCAGCGTCAGGCAGGGAAAGCAGAATGAGCAGTTCTTC. Protein: CASVRQGKQNEQFF.

The chain has TRBV29-1 and TRBJ1-1; possible D gene TRBD1, 6 bases. The V and J ends lost 7 bases and 5 bases respectively, with 17 bases between them. Per germline, CDR1 SQVTM and CDR2 ANQGSEA. This CDR3 is built from 13 residues. The CDR3 coding sequence is TGCAGCGCCCGTGGGGGGGCCGGGACTGAAGCTTTCTTT. Translated: CSARGGAGTEAFF.